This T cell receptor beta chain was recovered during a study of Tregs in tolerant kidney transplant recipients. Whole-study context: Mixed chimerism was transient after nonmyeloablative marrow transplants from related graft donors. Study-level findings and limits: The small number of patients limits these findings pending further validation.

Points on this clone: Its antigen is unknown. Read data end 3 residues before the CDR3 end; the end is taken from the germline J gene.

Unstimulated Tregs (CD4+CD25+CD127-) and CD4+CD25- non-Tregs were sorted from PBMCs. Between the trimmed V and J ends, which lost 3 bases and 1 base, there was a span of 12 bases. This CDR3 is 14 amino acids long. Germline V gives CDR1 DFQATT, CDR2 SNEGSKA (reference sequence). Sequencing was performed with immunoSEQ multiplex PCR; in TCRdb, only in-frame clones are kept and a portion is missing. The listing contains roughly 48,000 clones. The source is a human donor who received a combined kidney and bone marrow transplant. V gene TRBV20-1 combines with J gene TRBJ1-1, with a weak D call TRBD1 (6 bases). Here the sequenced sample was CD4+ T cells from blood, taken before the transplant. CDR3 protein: CSARGGAGNTEAFF. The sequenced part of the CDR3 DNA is TGCAGTGCTAGGGGGGGGGCAGGGAACACTGAA.